This TCR beta chain was captured in a study of blood T cells in healthy people across ages. A second PCR, run for about 6 to 12 cycles, used a sample-barcoded 5' primer plus a J-beta primer mix. Via MiXCR, TCRdb re-called the 5' RACE reads, giving one row per CDR3 protein. The sample shows about 940,000 distinct CDR3 sequences, roughly 50% of them seen only once. CDR3 length: 13 residues. The germline V gene has CDR1 DFQATT and CDR2 SNEGSKA (reference sequence). The origin of this receptor is a man in his thirties or forties in good health. The chain is built from TRBV20-1 and TRBJ2-4; TRBD2 matches 8 bases. The closer fit of TRBJ2-5 to the DNA end suggests the J call may be wrong. Sequencing was performed on blood. The CDR3: CSARRGDQETQYF. In DNA, the CDR3 is TGCAGTGCTAGGCGGGGGGACCAAGAGACCCAGTACTTC.